Shown below are 27 T cell receptor beta chains from a single sample sequenced in a study of early T cells in non-severe SARS-CoV-2 infection. MiXCR, run by TCRdb on the 5' RACE reads, gives a single entry per CDR3 protein. The repertoire has tens of thousands of distinct CDR3 sequences, 14% of them found once; the top ten carry roughly 6%. The specimen sequenced was whole blood. These receptors were obtained from an adult who was a healthcare worker with PCR-confirmed SARS-CoV-2 infection or an uninfected control (not recorded which).

The chain uses TRBV6-5 and TRBJ2-1, with D possibly being TRBD2 (6 bases). Germline CDR1 reads MNHEY; CDR2 reads SVGAGI. The CDR3 extends over 16 amino acids. Deletions cut 2 bases from V and 0 bases from J, with 11 bases between. The CDR3 reads CASSYLGRSSYNEQFF. CDR3 sequence (DNA): TGTGCCAGCAGTTACCTAGGGAGGAGCTCCTACAATGAGCAGTTCTTC.

The sample holds many counts of this clonotype. The chain has TRBV11-2 and TRBJ1-3; D gene ambiguous. The CDR3 sequence is 16 residues long. V was clipped by 2 bases and J by 0 bases, with 11 bases between them. Germline CDR1 reads SGHAT; CDR2 reads FQNNGV. CDR3 nucleotides: TGTGCCAGCAGCTTAATATCGGATAGCTCTGGAAACACCATATATTTT. Translated, it gives CASSLISDSSGNTIYF. Full variable domain (outside the CDR3, taken from reference TRBV11-2 and TRBJ1-3): EAGVAQSPRYKIIEKRQSVAFWCNPISGHATLYWYQQILGQGPKLLIQFQNNGVVDDSQLPKDRFSAERLKGVDSTLKIQPAKLEDSAVYLCASSLISDSSGNTIYFGEGSWLTVV.

V and J are TRBV3-1 and TRBJ2-3; D gene unclear. The V gene's germline CDR1 is LGHDT and CDR2 YNNKEL (reference sequence). Deletions cut 0 bases from V and 0 bases from J, with 7 bases between. This CDR3 spans 15 amino acids. The CDR3 DNA sequence: TGTGCCAGCAGCCAAGACGGATATAGCACAGATACGCAGTATTTT. This gives the protein CASSQDGYSTDTQYF.

This clonotype appeared a few times. The V and J genes are TRBV24-1 and TRBJ2-1; D perhaps matches TRBD1 (6 bases). This CDR3 has 18 residues. Between the trimmed V and J ends, which lost 4 bases and 0 bases, there was a span of 18 bases. The germline V gene encodes CDR1 KGHDR and CDR2 SFDVKD. The CDR3 nucleotides read TGTGCCACCAGTGACTTCAGGGGAATATCAACCTCCTACAATGAGCAGTTCTTC. Translated, it gives CATSDFRGISTSYNEQFF.

This clonotype was seen more than once but under ten times. The chain couples TRBV28 to TRBJ1-4; no clear D gene. The ends were cut back, 6 bases at V and 7 bases at J, with 6 bases in the middle. Germline V gives CDR1 MDHEN, CDR2 SYDVKM. The CDR3 is 11 residues long. In DNA form, the CDR3 reads TGTGCCAGCAGGCTGAGTGAAAAACTGTTTTTT. Its translation is CASRLSEKLFF.

This clonotype turned up a few times. This chain joins TRBV10-2 and TRBJ2-3, with 15 bases fitting TRBD2. Trimming took 4 bases from V and 9 from J; bases not matched to a gene: 2. Germline-derived CDR1 and CDR2 are WSHSY and SAAADI. The CDR3 spans 14 residues. CDR3: CASSAGTSGGTQYF. CDR3 coding DNA: TGCGCCAGCAGTGCTGGGACTAGCGGGGGGACGCAGTATTTT.

The CDR3 here is CASSQADRAGEQYF. In DNA form, the CDR3 reads TGCGCCAGCAGCCAAGCGGACAGGGCGGGGGAGCAGTACTTC. V gene TRBV4-3 combines with J gene TRBJ2-7; 8 positions agree with TRBD1. The V gene's germline CDR1 is LGHNA and CDR2 YSLEER. This CDR3 is built from 14 residues. With 1 base clipped from V and 7 bases from J, the junction kept 6 bases outside the gene matches.

In its sample, this clonotype was seen many times. The V and J genes are TRBV4-1 and TRBJ2-6, with TRBD1 as a possible D gene (6 bases). This CDR3 is 16 amino acids long. Deletions cut 11 bases from V and 0 bases from J, with 17 bases between. Germline values: CDR1 MGHRA, CDR2 YSYEKL. The CDR3 reads CARPTQGSSGANVLTF. Here the CDR3 DNA reads TGCGCCCGCCCGACCCAGGGGAGCTCTGGGGCCAACGTCCTGACTTTC.

This clonotype was seen repeatedly, ten times or more. The chain links TRBV20-1 to TRBJ2-1; perhaps D is TRBD1 or TRBD2 (5 bases each). The V end lost 3 bases, the J end lost 5 bases, and 11 bases lay between the germline ends. Germline-derived CDR1 and CDR2 are DFQATT and SNEGSKA (reference sequence). This CDR3 region has 13 residues. The CDR3 is CSARRDGDNEQFF. The CDR3 DNA is TGCAGTGCTAGGAGGGACGGAGACAATGAGCAGTTCTTC.

This clonotype has only a few counts. The rearrangement uses TRBV18 and TRBJ2-2; D may correspond to TRBD1 or TRBD2 (6 bases each). The germline V gene encodes CDR1 KGHSH and CDR2 LQKENI. The V end was cut by 8 bases, the J end by 4 bases, with 17 bases between. CDR3 length equals 15 residues. The CDR3, as DNA: TGTGCCAGCCCGAGCACGGGGGCGCGCACCGGGGAGCTGTTTTTT. This gives the protein CASPSTGARTGELFF.

This clonotype came up many times. The genes are TRBV29-1 and TRBJ1-2; no definite D call. CDR3 length: 12 residues. Deletions cut 5 bases from V and 0 bases from J, with 7 bases between. Germline assignment: CDR1 SQVTM and CDR2 ANQGSEA. CDR3 sequence (DNA): TGCAGCGTTCCCGGACCTAACTATGGCTACACCTTC. Protein sequence: CSVPGPNYGYTF.

The genes are TRBV6-2 or TRBV6-3 and TRBJ1-5; no clear D gene. This CDR3 spans 17 amino acids. Germline-derived CDR1 and CDR2 are MNHEY and SVGEGT. V dropped 6 bases and J dropped 2 bases, with 20 bases sitting between them. CDR3 coding DNA: TGTGCCAGCAGCTCCTACCGGCCCTCTCGAGGCAATCAGCCCCAGCATTTT. It specifies CASSSYRPSRGNQPQHF.

The CDR3 DNA reads as TGTGCCAGCTCACCACATGTACTGGAGACCCAGTACTTC. This translates into CASSPHVLETQYF. This chain uses TRBV18 with TRBJ2-5; D not resolved. This CDR3 has 13 amino acids. Between the trimmed V and J ends, which lost 1 base and 5 bases, there was a span of 8 bases. CDR1 is KGHSH, CDR2 LQKENI, per germline.

This clonotype was observed many times. The J gene is TRBJ2-7, the V gene TRBV9; 9 bases agree with TRBD2. Germline CDR1 and CDR2: SGDLS and YYNGEE. The CDR3 is made up of 15 amino acids. Trimming at V came to 0 bases and at J to 3 bases, leaving 4 bases not matched to a gene. The CDR3 is CASSVGQRGVYEQYF. DNA for the CDR3: TGTGCCAGCAGCGTAGGCCAGCGGGGGGTCTACGAGCAGTACTTC.

This clonotype was recorded at least ten times. The rearrangement links TRBV6-1 to TRBJ2-3, with TRBD1 matching 9 bases. This CDR3 region has 14 residues. The ends lost 5 bases at V and 3 bases at J; junction bases unmatched: 3. CDR1 is MNHNS, CDR2 SASEGT, per germline. Here the CDR3 reads CASSRTGDTDTQYF. For the CDR3, the DNA is TGTGCCAGCAGTCGGACAGGGGATACAGATACGCAGTATTTT.

This clonotype was detected only a few times. The chain carries TRBV7-3 and TRBJ2-3; TRBD1 agrees at 11 bases. CDR3 length equals 15 residues. Germline CDR1 SGHTA, CDR2 FQGTGA. The V gene end was trimmed by 5 bases and the J gene end by 3 bases; junction bases not matched to a gene: 4. CDR3 protein: CASSPDRGLTDTQYF. CDR3 DNA sequence: TGTGCCAGCAGCCCGGACAGGGGGCTTACAGATACGCAGTATTTT.

The chain links TRBV6-4 to TRBJ1-6; D gene uncertain. Per the germline V gene, CDR1 is MRHNA and CDR2 is SNTAGT. V was trimmed by 2 bases and J by 0 bases, leaving 8 bases between them. This CDR3 spans 16 amino acids. DNA for the CDR3: TGTGCCAGCAGTGACGAGGAGAGCTCCTATAATTCACCCCTCCACTTT. Amino acid sequence: CASSDEESSYNSPLHF.

This chain uses TRBV11-2 with TRBJ2-5; TRBD2 is a possible D gene (5 bases). The CDR3 loop spans 15 amino acids. CDR1 is SGHAT, CDR2 FQNNGV, per germline. V was trimmed by 5 bases and J by 2 bases, leaving 15 bases between them. Written as DNA, the CDR3 is TGTGCCAGCAGCGCCTACCGGGATGCACAAGAGACCCAGTACTTC. Protein: CASSAYRDAQETQYF.

In its sample, this clonotype was seen a few times. The chain joins TRBV7-9 to TRBJ1-2, with TRBD1 as a possible D gene (6 bases). Germline values: CDR1 SEHNR, CDR2 FQNEAQ (reference sequence). The CDR3 is 13 residues long. V was clipped by 3 bases and J by 5 bases, with 10 bases between them. CDR3 DNA: TGTGCCAGCAGCTTGGGCAGGGGATATGGCTACACCTTC. Amino acids: CASSLGRGYGYTF.

This clonotype was found many times. This chain links TRBV6-4 with TRBJ2-3, with D unresolved. The V gene lost 0 bases and the J gene lost 2 bases, with 9 bases spanning the gap. In germline, CDR1 is MRHNA, CDR2 SNTAGT. This CDR3 has 15 amino acids. Here the CDR3 DNA reads TGTGCCAGCAGTGACTCTAACGGGCCCACAGATACGCAGTATTTT. Translating gives CASSDSNGPTDTQYF.

The chain couples TRBV5-1 to TRBJ1-2, with D unresolved. The CDR3 sequence is 14 residues long. CDR1 is SGHRS and CDR2 is YFSETQ in the germline V gene. V was clipped by 1 base and J by 3 bases, with 10 bases between them. The CDR3 loop reads CASSLYPGDYGYTF. For the CDR3, the DNA is TGCGCCAGCAGCTTGTATCCCGGAGACTATGGCTACACCTTC.

The chain is built from TRBV12-3 or TRBV12-4 and TRBJ1-1; D unclear. The ends were cut back, 7 bases at V and 0 bases at J, with 9 bases in the middle. This CDR3 comprises 13 residues. CDR3 amino acids: CASMTSLNTEAFF. CDR3 DNA: TGTGCCAGCATGACGTCCTTGAACACTGAAGCTTTCTTT.

This clonotype was observed a few times. This chain links TRBV19 with TRBJ2-6; the D is unclear. Germline V gene lookup returns CDR1 LNHDA and CDR2 SQIVND (reference sequence). CDR3 length: 15 residues. The V gene lost 7 bases and the J gene lost 1 base, with 11 bases spanning the gap. CDR3 coding DNA: TGTGCCAGTAATCAGTTAACATCTGGGGCCAACGTCCTGACTTTC. Translation gives CASNQLTSGANVLTF. The whole variable domain, remainder taken from reference TRBV19 and TRBJ2-6, is DGGITQSPKYLFRKEGQNVTLSCEQNLNHDAMYWYRQDPGQGLRLIYYSQIVNDFQKGDIAEGYSVSREKKESFPLTVTSAQKNPTAFYLCASNQLTSGANVLTFGAGSRLTVL.

In this sample, this clonotype turned up a few times. This sequence joins TRBV27 and TRBJ2-5; D perhaps matches TRBD2 (5 bases). Germline V gene data show CDR1 as MNHEY and CDR2 as SMNVEV (reference sequence). The CDR3 loop spans 13 amino acids. V was pared by 3 bases and J by 5 bases, with 10 bases between. CDR3 amino acids: CASSFGIAETQYF. The CDR3, as DNA: TGTGCCAGCAGTTTTGGGATAGCGGAGACCCAGTACTTC.

This clonotype was recorded many times. The chain recombines TRBV20-1 with TRBJ1-4; 9 bases agree with TRBD1. Germline CDR1 and CDR2: DFQATT and SNEGSKA (reference sequence). Trimming cost V 8 bases and J 1 base; bases outside gene matches: 23. The CDR3 sequence is 20 residues long. The CDR3 region is CSCYGVGTGRVAETNEKLFF. For the CDR3, the DNA is TGCAGTTGCTATGGAGTGGGGACAGGGAGGGTGGCCGAAACTAATGAAAAACTGTTTTTT.

V is TRBV28 and J is TRBJ2-7; perhaps TRBD1 as D (5 bases). This CDR3 has 13 residues. V lost 5 bases, J lost 5 bases, and 13 bases lay in between. Germline assignment: CDR1 MDHEN and CDR2 SYDVKM. CDR3: CASSTGQLDEQYF. As DNA, the CDR3 is TGTGCCAGCAGTACCGGACAACTCGACGAGCAGTACTTC. The entire variable domain, with the rest obtained from reference TRBV28 and TRBJ2-7, is as follows: DVKVTQSSRYLVKRTGEKVFLECVQDMDHENMFWYRQDPGLGLRLIYFSYDVKMKEKGDIPEGYSVSREKKERFSLILESASTNQTSMYLCASSTGQLDEQYFGPGTRLTVT.

This clonotype was observed a handful of times. V gene TRBV10-1 combines with J gene TRBJ1-4, with D tentatively TRBD1 (5 bases). The germline gives CDR1 WNHNN, CDR2 SYGVQD (reference sequence). The ends were cut back, 6 bases at V and 5 bases at J, with 10 bases in the middle. CDR3 size: 13 residues. The CDR3 here is CASSGDGNEKLFF. CDR3 nucleotides: TGCGCCAGCAGCGGGGACGGGAATGAAAAACTGTTTTTT.